This entry concerns a single T cell receptor beta chain. As yet, its antigen is unknown. Data came from immunoSEQ multiplex PCR; TCRdb stores just in-frame clones and leaves some out. The table lists about 350,000 clones, just over 90% of them singletons. This sample was included in a study of Ad26.COV2.S vaccination and SARS-CoV-2 variants. Study conclusions and caveats: Spike-specific CD8+ and CD4+ T cell responses reportedly showed substantial breadth after vaccination. Using TCR breadth and depth analyses may have led to underestimated total T cell responses. Placebo recipients trailed vaccine recipients in spike-specific TCR breadth. For non-spike TCRs, breadth in vaccine recipients resembled that in placebo recipients.

In germline, CDR1 is MNHEY, CDR2 SMNVEV (reference sequence). The CDR3 has 15 amino acids. The germline V and J ends were trimmed by 3 bases and 1 base, with 12 bases remaining between them. Sequencing used peripheral blood, obtained after recovery from COVID-19. The chain links TRBV27 to TRBJ1-1; TRBD1 might be the D (6 bases). The TCR was taken from a human donor who had recovered from COVID-19. The CDR3 loop is CASSFNRARNTEAFF. The CDR3 DNA is TGTGCCAGCAGTTTTAACAGGGCTCGGAACACTGAAGCTTTCTTT.